Listed here are 27 T cell receptor beta chains from one sample, sequenced in a study of blood T cell repertoires in COVID-19. This table comes from immunoSEQ multiplex PCR, and its TCRdb copy is limited to in-frame clones, with some not included. The sample shows some 87,000 clones, approximately 88% of them seen only once. Sequencing was carried out using peripheral blood. These TCRs come from a woman aged 70-85 years with acute or convalescent COVID-19.

This chain connects TRBV27 to TRBJ2-7, with 8 bases lining up with TRBD2. CDR3 length equals 14 residues. Trimming at V came to 6 bases and at J to 6 bases, leaving 10 bases not matched to a gene. In germline, CDR1 is MNHEY, CDR2 SMNVEV (reference sequence). CDR3 amino acids: CASRPGTSLSEQYF. CDR3 DNA sequence: TGTGCCAGCAGACCCGGGACTAGTTTGAGCGAGCAGTACTTC.

The chain combines TRBV24-1 with TRBJ2-1; 11 bases fit TRBD2. Trimming took 3 bases from V and 1 from J; bases not matched to a gene: 7. The CDR3 has 18 amino acids. Germline CDR1 KGHDR, CDR2 SFDVKD. The CDR3, as DNA: TGTGCCACCAGTGATCCAACGCCTAGCGGGAGGTCCTACAATGAGCAGTTCTTC. As protein: CATSDPTPSGRSYNEQFF.

The chain uses TRBV28 and TRBJ1-1; 7 nucleotides line up with TRBD1. Germline V gene data show CDR1 as MDHEN and CDR2 as SYDVKM. The CDR3 has 13 amino acids. V was clipped by 5 bases and J by 4 bases; unmatched bases: 4. CDR3 in DNA: TGTGCCAGCAGTCTTACAGGGGTCACTGAAGCTTTCTTT. Its translation: CASSLTGVTEAFF.

The chain has TRBV20-1 and TRBJ2-3; 8 nucleotides agree with TRBD2. V shed 3 bases and J 6 bases; nucleotides not matched to a gene: 11. Per germline, CDR1 DFQATT and CDR2 SNEGSKA (reference sequence). This CDR3 has 15 amino acids. The CDR3 region has the DNA TGCAGTGCTAGTCGGAGACTAGCGAAAGTGGATACGCAGTATTTT. Its protein is CSASRRLAKVDTQYF.

V and J are TRBV10-3 and TRBJ1-2; 7 bases align to TRBD1. After removal of 3 bases from V and 4 bases from J, the junction contained 5 bases not matched to a gene. The CDR3 has 14 amino acids. Germline V gene data show CDR1 as ENHRY and CDR2 as SYGVKD. The CDR3 nucleotides read TGTGCCATCAGTGAAACGACAGGGACCTATGGCTACACCTTC. Protein product: CAISETTGTYGYTF.

This clone came up once. This sequence joins TRBV18 and TRBJ2-5; perhaps TRBD2 as D (6 bases). The CDR3 loop spans 14 amino acids. Trimming stripped 4 bases from V and 4 bases from J, with 13 bases between. Germline CDR1 reads KGHSH; CDR2 reads LQKENI. The CDR3 protein is CASSLSGGGETQYF. The CDR3 DNA reads as TGTGCCAGCTCACTGTCTGGGGGAGGAGAGACCCAGTACTTC.

The rearrangement links TRBV5-1 to TRBJ2-1; 8 bases agree with TRBD1. Trimming cost V 1 base and J 6 bases; bases outside gene matches: 3. This CDR3 spans 14 amino acids. In germline, CDR1 is SGHRS, CDR2 YFSETQ. CDR3 region: CASSLQGAVNEQFF. The DNA for the CDR3 is TGCGCCAGCAGCTTGCAGGGGGCCGTCAATGAGCAGTTCTTC.

The V and J genes are TRBV6-1 and TRBJ1-4, with D possibly being TRBD1 (5 bases). CDR3 length: 15 amino acids. The germline gives CDR1 MNHNS, CDR2 SASEGT. V lost 1 base and J lost 4, with 10 bases in between. The DNA for the CDR3 is TGTGCCAGCAGTGAAGGGCCAGGGCATAATGAAAAACTGTTTTTT. It translates to CASSEGPGHNEKLFF.

The chain carries TRBV11-3 and TRBJ2-1, with 14 bases matching TRBD2. The length of the CDR3 is 17 residues. The germline V gene encodes CDR1 SGHNT and CDR2 YENEEA. With V trimmed by 1 base and J by 4 bases, 3 bases remained unmatched. The CDR3 loop is CASSLGRTSGRYNEQFF. As DNA, the CDR3 is TGTGCCAGCAGCTTAGGCCGGACTAGCGGGAGGTACAATGAGCAGTTCTTC.

This clone was detected once. V and J are TRBV9 and TRBJ2-3; 8 positions agree with TRBD1. With 0 bases clipped from V and 5 bases from J, the junction kept 8 bases outside the gene matches. Germline CDR1 SGDLS, CDR2 YYNGEE. This CDR3 is built from 16 residues. The CDR3 is CASSVAAGGLGDTQYF. The CDR3 region has the DNA TGTGCCAGCAGCGTAGCAGCAGGGGGCCTCGGAGATACGCAGTATTTT.

The rearrangement joins TRBV5-6 to TRBJ2-7; 8 bases align to TRBD1. The CDR3 length is 15 residues. With V trimmed by 0 bases and J by 2 bases, 4 bases remained unmatched. Germline V gene data show CDR1 as SGHDT and CDR2 as YYEEEE. The CDR3, as DNA: TGTGCCAGCAGCTTGGTAGGGACAGGAGCCTACGAGCAGTACGTC. Translation gives CASSLVGTGAYEQYV.

The rearrangement uses TRBV6-2 or TRBV6-3 and TRBJ1-4; D may be TRBD1 (5 bases). This CDR3 has 12 amino acids. Between the trimmed V and J ends, which lost 4 bases and 11 bases, there was a span of 11 bases. Germline loops: CDR1 MNHEY, CDR2 SVGEGT. Written as DNA, the CDR3 is TGTGCCAGCAGTTCCACAGGTTCGAAACTGTTTTTT. Protein sequence: CASSSTGSKLFF.

The rearrangement links TRBV19 to TRBJ1-5; 8 nucleotides match TRBD1. Germline-derived CDR1 and CDR2 are LNHDA and SQIVND (reference sequence). This CDR3 is built from 14 residues. J gave up 7 bases and V 6 bases, and 8 bases lay outside the gene matches. The CDR3 region is CASRKGTGFQPQHF. In nucleotides, the CDR3 is TGTGCCAGTAGGAAGGGGACAGGATTCCAGCCCCAGCATTTT.

The chain carries TRBV28 and TRBJ1-4; D gene uncertain. V was trimmed by 3 bases and J by 10 bases, leaving 12 bases between them. There are 13 residues in the CDR3. Germline V gives CDR1 MDHEN, CDR2 SYDVKM. CDR3 DNA: TGTGCCAGCAGTTTGGTTCGGGGTGGAAAACTGTTTTTT. Residues: CASSLVRGGKLFF.

This clone has only one observation. The rearrangement links TRBV21-1 to TRBJ1-1; the table assigns TRBD1, which was not confirmed against the DNA. TRBV21-1 is a recognized pseudogene. This CDR3 is 14 amino acids long. The CDR3 reads CASSLPQGNTEAFF. In DNA form, the CDR3 reads TGTGCCAGCAGCCTACCACAGGGGAACACTGAAGCTTTCTTT.

Here the CDR3 reads CASSHYDTQYF. The CDR3 region has the DNA TGTGCCAGCAGCCACTACGATACGCAGTATTTT. The rearrangement links TRBV12-3 or TRBV12-4 to TRBJ2-3; no reliable D call. V lost 6 bases and J 6 bases, leaving 7 bases between the germline ends. The CDR3 runs 11 residues.

This clone appeared once. CDR3 amino acids: CASSRTKTGLAGMDEQFF. The CDR3 coding sequence is TGTGCCAGCAGTCGAACCAAGACTGGACTAGCGGGAATGGATGAGCAGTTCTTC. This chain connects TRBV6-6 to TRBJ2-1, with 12 bases aligning to TRBD2. The J segment lost 8 bases and the V segment lost 5 bases, leaving 16 bases of the junction unmatched. Germline loops: CDR1 MNHNY, CDR2 SVGAGI (reference sequence). The CDR3 sequence is 18 residues long.

This rearrangement joins TRBV28 to TRBJ1-6, with 8 positions matching TRBD1. This CDR3 contains 15 residues. CDR1 MDHEN and CDR2 SYDVKM come from the germline V gene. V lost 7 bases to trimming and J lost 6 bases; unmatched junction nucleotides: 8. The CDR3 sequence: CASMGSGQGNSPLHF. In DNA, the CDR3 is TGTGCCAGCATGGGTTCCGGACAGGGTAATTCACCCCTCCACTTT. The full variable domain, completed using reference TRBV28 and TRBJ1-6, is DVKVTQSSRYLVKRTGEKVFLECVQDMDHENMFWYRQDPGLGLRLIYFSYDVKMKEKGDIPEGYSVSREKKERFSLILESASTNQTSMYLCASMGSGQGNSPLHFGNGTRLTVT.

This chain joins TRBV25-1 and TRBJ2-7; 7 bases are a match to TRBD2. The germline gives CDR1 MGHDK, CDR2 SYGVNS. The CDR3 is made up of 12 amino acids. The trim removed 3 bases at V and 6 bases at J, leaving 2 bases unmatched. Written as DNA, the CDR3 is TGTGCCAGCAGTGACCCGGGGGGCGAGCAGTACTTC. This sequence encodes CASSDPGGEQYF.

The J gene is TRBJ2-3, the V gene TRBV27, with 7 bases lining up with TRBD1. The germline gives CDR1 MNHEY, CDR2 SMNVEV (reference sequence). After removal of 6 bases from V and 0 bases from J, the junction contained 9 bases not matched to a gene. This CDR3 spans 16 amino acids. The CDR3 region has the DNA TGTGCCAGCAGGAGACAGGGCCGGACTAGCACAGATACGCAGTATTTT. It yields the protein CASRRQGRTSTDTQYF.

The rearrangement uses TRBV28 and TRBJ2-7; perhaps TRBD2 as D (5 bases). V shed 10 bases and J shed 5 bases, with 21 bases lying between them. CDR3 size: 14 residues. Germline CDR1 MDHEN, CDR2 SYDVKM. DNA for the CDR3: TGTGCCATTACGTCGGGGAGTCACAGCCACGAGCAGTACTTC. Amino acids: CAITSGSHSHEQYF.

This clone was detected a few times. The chain uses TRBV9 and TRBJ2-1; no definite D call. CDR1 and CDR2 from the germline V gene are SGDLS and YYNGEE. Trimming shortened V by 4 bases and J by 0 bases, and 17 bases separated the two germline ends. This CDR3 contains 17 residues. CDR3 region: CASSPRLLTLSYNEQFF. DNA for the CDR3: TGTGCCAGCAGCCCCCGACTCCTAACCCTCTCCTACAATGAGCAGTTCTTC. The variable domain in full, completed from reference TRBV9 and TRBJ2-1, reads DSGVTQTPKHLITATGQRVTLRCSPRSGDLSVYWYQQSLDQGLQFLIQYYNGEERAKGNILERFSAQQFPDLHSELNLSSLELGDSALYFCASSPRLLTLSYNEQFFGPGTRLTVL.

The chain couples TRBV28 to TRBJ2-5; 10 bases align to TRBD1. The CDR3 has 15 residues. Germline loops: CDR1 MDHEN, CDR2 SYDVKM. V lost 5 bases, J lost 5 bases, and 8 bases stayed unmatched. For the CDR3, the DNA is TGTGCCAGCAGTGTCCCGGGACAGGGGACGGAGACCCAGTACTTC. Its translation: CASSVPGQGTETQYF.

This chain uses TRBV19 with TRBJ2-1; TRBD2 aligns across 8 bases. Germline trimming cut 3 bases from V and 7 bases from J; bases unmatched to any gene: 8. CDR1 is LNHDA, CDR2 SQIVND, per germline (reference sequence). The CDR3 is made up of 15 amino acids. The CDR3 nucleotides are TGTGCCAGTAGTATGTCCGCGGGAGGACTTAATGAGCAGTTCTTC. Protein sequence: CASSMSAGGLNEQFF.

CDR3: CASSRAGVYNEQFF. For the CDR3, the DNA is TGCGCCAGCAGCAGAGCGGGGGTCTACAATGAGCAGTTCTTC. This chain links TRBV5-1 with TRBJ2-1, with 8 nucleotides matching TRBD2. The germline CDR1 and CDR2 sequences are SGHRS and YFSETQ. This CDR3 is 14 amino acids long. V shed 4 bases and J 3 bases; nucleotides not matched to a gene: 3.

In nucleotides, the CDR3 is TGTGCCAGCAGAATGGGACAGACCTACGAGCAGTACGTC. Translated: CASRMGQTYEQYV. The chain recombines TRBV6-5 with TRBJ2-7, with 7 bases that match TRBD1. CDR1 and CDR2 from the germline V gene are MNHEY and SVGAGI. V lost 6 bases, J lost 2 bases, and 4 bases stayed unmatched. The CDR3 has 13 amino acids.

The rearrangement uses TRBV5-1 and TRBJ2-2; the match to TRBD2 covers 9 bases. V shed 2 bases and J 7 bases; nucleotides not matched to a gene: 12. This CDR3 contains 17 residues. CDR1 is SGHRS and CDR2 is YFSETQ in the germline V gene. The CDR3 coding sequence is TGCGCCAGCAGCTTCACTCGTCTAGCGGGGACGGGCGGGGAGCTGTTTTTT. Translating it yields CASSFTRLAGTGGELFF.